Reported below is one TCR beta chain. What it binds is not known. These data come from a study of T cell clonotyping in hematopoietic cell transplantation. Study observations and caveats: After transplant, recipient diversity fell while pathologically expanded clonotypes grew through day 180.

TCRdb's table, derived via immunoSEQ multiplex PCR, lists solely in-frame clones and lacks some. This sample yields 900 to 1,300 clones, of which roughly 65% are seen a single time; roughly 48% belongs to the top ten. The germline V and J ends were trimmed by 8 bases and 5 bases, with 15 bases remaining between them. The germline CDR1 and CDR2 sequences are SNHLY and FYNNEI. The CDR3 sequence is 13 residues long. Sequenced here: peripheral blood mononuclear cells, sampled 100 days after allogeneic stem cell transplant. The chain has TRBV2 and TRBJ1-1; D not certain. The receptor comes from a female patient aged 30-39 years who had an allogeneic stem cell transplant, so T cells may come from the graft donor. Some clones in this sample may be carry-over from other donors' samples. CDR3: CASRQWSGTEAFF. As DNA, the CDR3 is TGTGCCAGCCGGCAATGGAGCGGGACTGAAGCTTTCTTT. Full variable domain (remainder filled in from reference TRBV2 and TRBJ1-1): EPEVTQTPSHQVTQMGQEVILRCVPISNHLYFYWYRQILGQKVEFLVSFYNNEISEKSEIFDDQFSVERPDGSNFTLKIRSTKLEDSAMYFCASRQWSGTEAFFGQGTRLTVV.